What follows describes a single T cell receptor beta chain. Its antigen is currently unknown. The CDR3 length is 17 residues. The V and J ends lost 5 bases and 4 bases, in that order; junction bases with no gene match: 11. The V gene's germline CDR1 is SGHVS and CDR2 FQNEAQ. The assay was immunoSEQ multiplex PCR, and TCRdb's table has in-frame clones only and misses some. The sample has tens of thousands of clones, around 95% seen once; the top ten hold around 0.56%. The sample belongs to a study of graft-versus-host responses after intestinal transplantation. Study conclusions and caveats: Some GvH clones appeared in ileal mucosa or blood before recipient bone marrow.

Specimen: unstimulated CD8+ T cells sorted from spleen or lymph node cells, collected before intestinal transplant. This TCR derives from a human donor who received an intestinal transplant. This chain joins TRBV7-8 and TRBJ2-2, with 9 bases matching TRBD2. CDR3 DNA: TGTGCCAGCAGCCCGAATAGCGGGAGTTCCCCCACCGGGGAGCTGTTTTTT. Translated, it gives CASSPNSGSSPTGELFF.